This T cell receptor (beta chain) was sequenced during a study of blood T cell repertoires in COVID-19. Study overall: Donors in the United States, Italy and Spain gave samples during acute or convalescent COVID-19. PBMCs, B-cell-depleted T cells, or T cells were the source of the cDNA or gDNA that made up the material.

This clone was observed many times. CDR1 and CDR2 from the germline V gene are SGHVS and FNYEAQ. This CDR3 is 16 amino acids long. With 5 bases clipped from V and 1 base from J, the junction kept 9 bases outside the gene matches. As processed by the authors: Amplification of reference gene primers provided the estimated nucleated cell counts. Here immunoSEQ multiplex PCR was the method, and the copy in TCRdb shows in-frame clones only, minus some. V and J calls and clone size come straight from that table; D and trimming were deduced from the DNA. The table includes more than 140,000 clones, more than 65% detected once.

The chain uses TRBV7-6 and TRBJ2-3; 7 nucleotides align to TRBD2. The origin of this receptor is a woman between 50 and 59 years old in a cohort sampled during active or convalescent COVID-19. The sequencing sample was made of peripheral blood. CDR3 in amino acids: CASSGPGRGRTDTQYF. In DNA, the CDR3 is TGTGCCAGCAGCGGCCCGGGGAGGGGACGCACAGATACGCAGTATTTT.